The rows below give T cell receptor beta chains drawn from one sample of a study of CD8 T cells in ankylosing spondylitis. Each CDR3 protein is one row after TCRdb ran MiXCR on the 5' RACE reads. This sample has fewer than 750,000 distinct CDR3 sequences, with under 20% found just once. What was sequenced was blood, either unsorted or a sorted T cell fraction (not recorded which). The receptors stem from a male donor with ankylosing spondylitis. Each CDR3 is given with its conserved first and last residue. The D gene is left open where the match is weak. Clone size is stated in some rows and not others, as once, few, many or a class when expanded.

>few|TRBJ1-1|NA|TRBV6-2/TRBV6-3
TGTGCCAGCAGAATTGGACGGGAGGTCACTGAAGCTTTCTTT
CASRIGREVTEAFF
>few|TRBJ1-3|NA|TRBV3-1
TGTGCCAGCAGCCAAGGTGGGTGGTCTTCTGGAAACACCATATATTTT
CASSQGGWSSGNTIYF
>NA|TRBJ2-2|TRBD1|TRBV5-1
TGCGCCAGCAGCTTGGATCCTGGGACAGGTACCGGGGAGCTGTTTTTT
CASSLDPGTGTGELFF
>NA|TRBJ1-1|TRBD1|TRBV12-3/TRBV12-4
TGTGCCAGCAGTTTAAGGGGGCTCGGGAACACTGAAGCTTTCTTT
CASSLRGLGNTEAFF
>few|TRBJ1-5|TRBD1|TRBV20-1
TGCAGTGCTAGAGGTTCAAGGGGGCCCAATCAGCCCCAGCATTTT
CSARGSRGPNQPQHF
>NA|TRBJ2-7|NA|TRBV20-1
TGCAGTGCTAGAGGGATCCTTCATAACGAGCAGTACTTC
CSARGILHNEQYF
>few|TRBJ1-1|NA|TRBV29-1
TGCAGCGTTGGTACCACAGCCGGTGCTTTCTTT
CSVGTTAGAFF
>NA|TRBJ2-1|TRBD1|TRBV15
TGTGCCACCAGCAGAAGACAGGGGAGGTCACGCAATGAGCAGTTCTTC
CATSRRQGRSRNEQFF
>NA|TRBJ2-1|NA|TRBV7-3
TGTGCCAGCAGCCCCCAGGTTGCAGCGGCCTACAATGAGCAGTTCTTC
CASSPQVAAAYNEQFF
>many|TRBJ2-7|NA|TRBV7-2
TGTGCCAGCAGCCCATTTCCCTCAAGCTCCTACGAGCAGTACTTC
CASSPFPSSSYEQYF
>NA|TRBJ2-2|TRBD2|TRBV4-1
TGCGCCAGCAGCCCCGGGGGACTAGCGGTTTTCACCGGGGAGCTGTTTTTT
CASSPGGLAVFTGELFF
>few|TRBJ2-7|TRBD2|TRBV20-1
TGCAGTGCTAGAGATCGCATAGCGGGTGGGATCTACGAGCAGTACTTC
CSARDRIAGGIYEQYF
>NA|TRBJ2-6|NA|TRBV7-9
TGTGCCAGCATCTCCCCTCGACACTCTGGTGGGGCCAACGTCCTGACTTTC
CASISPRHSGGANVLTF
>few|TRBJ2-7|TRBD1|TRBV5-1
TGCGCCAGCAGCTTAGGACAGGGGGAGCCTTACGAGCAGTACTTC
CASSLGQGEPYEQYF
>NA|TRBJ1-6|NA|TRBV9
TGTGCCAGCAGCGTAGCTATAGGGGCTAATTCACCCCTCCACTTT
CASSVAIGANSPLHF
>NA|TRBJ2-7|TRBD2|TRBV5-1
TGCGCCAGCGGAAGCTCGAGCGGGACTAGCTCCTACGAGCAGTACTTC
CASGSSSGTSSYEQYF
>NA|TRBJ2-7|TRBD2|TRBV29-1
TGCAGCGTTGAGATGAGGAGCGGGGGGTTATACGAGCAGTACTTC
CSVEMRSGGLYEQYF
>few|TRBJ2-7|NA|TRBV2
TGTGCCAGCAGTGACTTGGCAGCAAACTCCTACGAGCAGTACTTC
CASSDLAANSYEQYF
>few|TRBJ2-3|TRBD2|TRBV5-1
TGCGCCAGCAGCTTCGTGCCTAGCGGGGGGAGCACAGATACGCAGTATTTT
CASSFVPSGGSTDTQYF
>NA|TRBJ1-1|NA|TRBV4-2
TGTGCCAGCAGCCAAGGACGGCCCCCCGCCACTGAAGCTTTCTTT
CASSQGRPPATEAFF
>few|TRBJ1-4|TRBD1|TRBV6-1
TGTGCCAGCCAGGATGGGGACAGGGGGTATACCTTTTCTGGAAAACTGTTTTTT
CASQDGDRGYTFSGKLFF
>once|TRBJ2-7|TRBD1|TRBV29-1
TGCAGCGTTAAACAGGGGTTCGACGCGCTCTACGAGCAGTACTTC
CSVKQGFDALYEQYF
>NA|TRBJ2-7|TRBD2|TRBV2
TGTGCCAGCAACGAAATCCAGGGAGGGGACTACGAGCAGTACTTC
CASNEIQGGDYEQYF
>few|TRBJ1-2|NA|TRBV6-1
TGTGCCAGCAGGCAAACCAGGGGAGTTGGTAACTATGGCTACACCTTC
CASRQTRGVGNYGYTF
>NA|TRBJ2-3|TRBD1|TRBV29-1
TGCAGCGTTGACGGAGCGGGACAGGGTGTAGATACGCAGTATTTT
CSVDGAGQGVDTQYF
>NA|TRBJ1-6|NA|TRBV4-2
TGTGCCAGCAGCCAAGAAGAGGGAAGCTCCTATAATTCACCCCTCCACTTT
CASSQEEGSSYNSPLHF
>NA|TRBJ2-7|NA|TRBV5-1
TGCGCCAGCAGCCCGGGGGGGACAGCCGTTATATACGAGCAGTACTTC
CASSPGGTAVIYEQYF
>NA|TRBJ1-1|TRBD1|TRBV5-5
TGTGCCAGCAGCTTGGTGGGACAGTGGACTGAAGCTTTCTTT
CASSLVGQWTEAFF
>NA|TRBJ1-2|NA|TRBV7-8
TGTGCCAGCAGCTTAGATGTCGCAAAGAACTATGGCTACACCTTC
CASSLDVAKNYGYTF
>few|TRBJ2-1|TRBD2|TRBV5-1
TGCGCCAGCAGCTTGGCCGGGCTAGCGGGAGGGCATGAGCAGTTCTTC
CASSLAGLAGGHEQFF
>few|TRBJ2-5|NA|TRBV4-1
TGCGCCAGCAGCCAAGGCAGCCGAGGGGTGGAGACCCAGTACTTC
CASSQGSRGVETQYF
>few|TRBJ2-1|NA|TRBV6-4
TGTGCCAGCAGTGACCCCCACAATGAGCAGTTCTTC
CASSDPHNEQFF
>NA|TRBJ2-1|NA|TRBV20-1
TGCAGTGTTAAGGGGGGTCTTGACAATGAGCAGTTCTTC
CSVKGGLDNEQFF
>few|TRBJ2-1|NA|TRBV7-9
TGTGCCAGCAGCCATGACTCCCCAGCAATGAATGAGCAGTTCTTC
CASSHDSPAMNEQFF
>NA|TRBJ1-5|NA|TRBV7-2
TGTGCCAGCAGCCCTAACGGGAATAGCAATCAGCCCCAGCATTTT
CASSPNGNSNQPQHF
>few|TRBJ2-7|TRBD2|TRBV7-2
TGTGCCAGCAGCTCCCCCGGGACTAGAAGCCACGAGCAGTACTTC
CASSSPGTRSHEQYF
>few|TRBJ2-3|TRBD2|TRBV5-4
TGTGCCAGCAGCTTTACAGCGGGGGGGCTCCACCTCGGAACGGATACGCAGTATTTT
CASSFTAGGLHLGTDTQYF
>few|TRBJ2-1|TRBD1|TRBV5-1
TGCGCCAGCAGCCTACAGGGGTTCCCCTACAATGAGCAGTTCTTC
CASSLQGFPYNEQFF
>NA|TRBJ1-4|NA|TRBV11-2
TGTGCCAGCAGCTTATCCCGGCAGATAGACGAAAAACTGTTTTTT
CASSLSRQIDEKLFF
>once|TRBJ2-5|NA|TRBV29-1
TGCAGCGTTTCCAGGCCAAGTGGGGAGACCCAGTACTTC
CSVSRPSGETQYF
>NA|TRBJ2-3|NA|TRBV29-1
TGCAGCGTTGAATTGGGAACGGCGGCCGGAAGGGTAGATACGCAGTATTTT
CSVELGTAAGRVDTQYF
>NA|TRBJ2-1|NA|TRBV3-1
TGTGCCAGCAGCCAGGTGCCTAATTACAATGAGCAGTTCTTC
CASSQVPNYNEQFF
>few|TRBJ1-5|TRBD1|TRBV19
TGTGCCAGTACCAGAGCAGGGGGCTCGAATCAGCCCCAGCATTTT
CASTRAGGSNQPQHF
>NA|TRBJ2-7|NA|TRBV20-1
TGCAGTGCACCGGGACTCCCTTACGAGCAGTACTTC
CSAPGLPYEQYF
>few|TRBJ1-3|TRBD1|TRBV4-1
TGCGCCAGCAGCCCATCCTCGACAGGGGCTGGAAACACCATATATTTT
CASSPSSTGAGNTIYF
>many|TRBJ2-7|TRBD1|TRBV28
TGTGCCAGCACCACAGGGGGCTACGAGCAGTACTTC
CASTTGGYEQYF
>few|TRBJ2-3|TRBD1|TRBV12-3/TRBV12-4
TGTGCCAGCAGTGTAACGGACAGGGGGCGGGGAGATACGCAGTATTTT
CASSVTDRGRGDTQYF
>NA|TRBJ1-5|TRBD1|TRBV20-1
TGCAGTGCTTCGCCGGGACAGGGGGGTTACAATCAGCCCCAGCATTTT
CSASPGQGGYNQPQHF
>NA|TRBJ2-3|TRBD2|TRBV20-1
TGCAGTGCTAACCCCATCCTCTATCGGGAGGGAAACACAGATACGCAGTATTTT
CSANPILYREGNTDTQYF
>few|TRBJ2-3|NA|TRBV29-1
TGCAGCGCAGACGTCGGAACAGATACGCAGTATTTT
CSADVGTDTQYF
>few|TRBJ1-1|NA|TRBV29-1
TGCAGCGTTGATGGTCGGGGGACTGAAGCTTTCTTT
CSVDGRGTEAFF
>NA|TRBJ1-1|NA|TRBV28
TGTGCCAGCAGTTTACCCACGGGACTCCTGAACACTGAAGCTTTCTTT
CASSLPTGLLNTEAFF
>few|TRBJ2-3|NA|TRBV7-8
TGTGCCAGCAGCGATCCCCGGGACTGGTCCACAGATACGCAGTATTTT
CASSDPRDWSTDTQYF
>NA|TRBJ2-1|NA|TRBV4-1
TGCGCCAGCAGCCAGAGAGGGTCGAATTACAATGAGCAGTTCTTC
CASSQRGSNYNEQFF
>many|TRBJ2-3|TRBD2|TRBV5-1
TGCGCCAGCAGCGGGGGGGGACCCCCAGATACGCAGTATTTT
CASSGGGPPDTQYF
>NA|TRBJ2-3|TRBD2|TRBV5-1
TGCGCCAGCAGCTCCTACGGGGTCGGCGGGGGGTGGTCGGATACGCAGTATTTT
CASSSYGVGGGWSDTQYF
>few|TRBJ1-3|NA|TRBV20-1
TGCAGTGCTAGTGGGACTTCTGGAAACACCATATATTTT
CSASGTSGNTIYF
>few|TRBJ1-1|NA|TRBV15
TGTGCCACCAGCAGGGTAGTGAACACTGAAGCTTTCTTT
CATSRVVNTEAFF
>NA|TRBJ1-6|NA|TRBV27
TGTGCCAGCAGTGGTCTATATTCACCCCTCCACTTT
CASSGLYSPLHF